This paragraph reports one TCR beta chain. V was cut by 6 bases and J by 0 bases, with 9 bases left in between. From germline, CDR1 is MNHEY and CDR2 SVGAGI. The CDR3 totals 15 residues. Library preparation (for TCRbeta) was performed with unique molecular identifiers. MiXCR, run by TCRdb on the PCR reads, gives a single entry per CDR3 protein. The profile shows around 71,000 distinct CDR3 sequences, approximately 7.4% of them singletons. The sample belongs to a study of T-cell reconstitution after alpha-beta-depleted transplantation in children. This TCR was recovered from a human donor who donated a stem cell graft to a child with acute lymphoblastic leukemia. Sequencing was performed on PBMCs from the stem cell graft donor, taken from the stem cell graft. This rearrangement joins TRBV6-5 to TRBJ2-6; D ambiguous. CDR3 amino acids: CASRRRNSGANVLTF. DNA of the CDR3: TGTGCCAGCAGACGGAGAAACTCTGGGGCCAACGTCCTGACTTTC.